This TCR beta chain is from a study of CD8 T cells in Susac syndrome. TCR beta from blood CD8+ and CD4+ T cells was sequenced. While serving as controls, healthy donors were matched for age and sex. FACS was used to enrich TEMRA cells, whereas the CD8+ and CD4+ T cells were obtained by negative isolation. Reverse transcription of 0.5 to 1 ug RNA was performed with random hexamers. In TCRdb, the immunoSEQ multiplex PCR reads were re-called with MiXCR into one record per CDR3 protein. The data hold about 130,000 distinct CDR3 sequences, with about 95% observed a single time. The count of this clonotype is one. In germline, CDR1 is SQVTM, CDR2 ANQGSEA. Trimming cost V 5 bases and J 5 bases; bases outside gene matches: 12. The length of the CDR3 is 15 residues.

The receptor was isolated from a human donor in good health. The sample consisted of CD4+ T cells from PBMCs. This sequence joins TRBV29-1 and TRBJ2-5, with 9 bases lining up with TRBD2. Written as DNA, the CDR3 is TGCAGCGTTCTAATGGCGGGAGGGGGCCGGGAGACCCAGTACTTC. This translates into CSVLMAGGGRETQYF.